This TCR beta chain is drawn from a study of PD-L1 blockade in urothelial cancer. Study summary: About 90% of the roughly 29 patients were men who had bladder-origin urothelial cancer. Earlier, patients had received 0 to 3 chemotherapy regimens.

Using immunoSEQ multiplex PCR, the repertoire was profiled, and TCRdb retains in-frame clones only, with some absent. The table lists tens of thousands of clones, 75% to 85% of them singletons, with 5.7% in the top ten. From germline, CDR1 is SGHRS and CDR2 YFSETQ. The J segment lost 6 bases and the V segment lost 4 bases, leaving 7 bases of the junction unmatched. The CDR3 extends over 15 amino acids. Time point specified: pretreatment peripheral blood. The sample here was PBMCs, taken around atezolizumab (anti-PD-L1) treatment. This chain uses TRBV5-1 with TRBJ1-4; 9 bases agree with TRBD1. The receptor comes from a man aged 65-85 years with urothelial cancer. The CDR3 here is CASSDQGQGYEKLFF. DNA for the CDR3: TGCGCCAGCAGCGACCAGGGACAGGGTTATGAAAAACTGTTTTTT.